Each of the 4 T cell receptor beta chains below was sequenced from the same sample in a study of T cell responses to AZD1222 COVID-19 vaccine. Data came from immunoSEQ multiplex PCR; TCRdb stores just in-frame clones and leaves some out. The repertoire includes approximately 140,000 clones, roughly 90% of them detected once, and approximately 3% sits in the top ten. The specimen comprised peripheral blood, sampled on day 0 of AZD1222 vaccination. The receptors derive from an adult in good health.

The J gene is TRBJ1-6, the V gene TRBV24-1; no reliable D call. The CDR3 consists of 14 residues. Trimming took 5 bases from V and 5 from J, leaving 9 bases between them. The germline CDR1 and CDR2 sequences are KGHDR and SFDVKD. DNA for the CDR3: TGTGCCACCAGTGGTGGGAGTAATAATTCACCCCTCCACTTT. Translation gives CATSGGSNNSPLHF.

The V gene is TRBV2, the J gene TRBJ2-3; maybe TRBD2 (6 bases). This CDR3 has 15 amino acids. Germline values: CDR1 SNHLY, CDR2 FYNNEI. Trimming shortened V by 10 bases and J by 4 bases, and 21 bases separated the two germline ends. The DNA for the CDR3 is TGTGCCACCAGGAATAGCGGTTCTTTTGCAGATACGCAGTATTTT. Protein: CATRNSGSFADTQYF.

In its sample, this clone was seen once. The J gene is TRBJ2-7, the V gene TRBV11-1; TRBD2 aligns across 10 bases. The CDR3 is made up of 16 amino acids. The germline gives CDR1 SGHAT, CDR2 FQDESV (reference sequence). With V trimmed by 9 bases and J by 3 bases, 14 bases remained unmatched. Here the CDR3 reads CARVAGGHESLYEQYF. DNA for the CDR3: TGTGCCAGAGTAGCGGGGGGTCACGAGTCCCTCTACGAGCAGTACTTC.

The V call is TRBV19, the J call TRBJ1-1; D not resolved. Trimming left V 0 bases short and J 1 base short, with 3 bases between. The CDR3 length is 13 residues. Germline CDR1 and CDR2: LNHDA and SQIVND (reference sequence). CDR3 in amino acids: CASSIDTNTEAFF. In DNA form, the CDR3 reads TGTGCCAGTAGTATAGACACGAACACTGAAGCTTTCTTT.